The clone carrying this T cell receptor (beta chain) was counted a single time. This sample was taken from a study of blood T cell repertoires in COVID-19. V dropped 5 bases and J dropped 2; count of bases not matched to a gene: 7. CDR1 and CDR2 from the germline V gene are SGHNT and YENEEA. CDR3 length: 15 residues. Assay: immunoSEQ multiplex PCR; the TCRdb copy retains only in-frame clones and omits some. The repertoire holds hundreds of thousands of clones, with roughly 91% as singletons. The rearrangement uses TRBV11-3 and TRBJ2-7; 9 nucleotides line up with TRBD1. The sequence was obtained from a woman aged 55-69 years in a cohort exposed to, infected with or recovered from COVID-19 (not recorded which). Sample: PBMCs or T cells enriched from blood (not recorded which). Written as DNA, the CDR3 is TGTGCCAGCAGCCTCCAGACAGGGGGGACCTACGAGCAGTACTTC. It encodes CASSLQTGGTYEQYF.